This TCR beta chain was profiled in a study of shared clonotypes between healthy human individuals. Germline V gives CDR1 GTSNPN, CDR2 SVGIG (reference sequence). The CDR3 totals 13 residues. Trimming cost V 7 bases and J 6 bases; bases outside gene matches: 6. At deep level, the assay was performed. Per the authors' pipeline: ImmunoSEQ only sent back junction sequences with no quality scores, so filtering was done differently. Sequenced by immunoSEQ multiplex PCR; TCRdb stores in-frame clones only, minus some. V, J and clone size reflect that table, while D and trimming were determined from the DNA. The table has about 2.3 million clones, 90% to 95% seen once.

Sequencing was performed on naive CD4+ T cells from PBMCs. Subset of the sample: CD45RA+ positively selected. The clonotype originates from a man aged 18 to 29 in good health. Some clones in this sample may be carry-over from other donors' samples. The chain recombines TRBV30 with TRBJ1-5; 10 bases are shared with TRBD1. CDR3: CAYDRGRGQPQHF. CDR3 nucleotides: TGTGCCTACGACAGGGGGCGAGGTCAGCCCCAGCATTTT.